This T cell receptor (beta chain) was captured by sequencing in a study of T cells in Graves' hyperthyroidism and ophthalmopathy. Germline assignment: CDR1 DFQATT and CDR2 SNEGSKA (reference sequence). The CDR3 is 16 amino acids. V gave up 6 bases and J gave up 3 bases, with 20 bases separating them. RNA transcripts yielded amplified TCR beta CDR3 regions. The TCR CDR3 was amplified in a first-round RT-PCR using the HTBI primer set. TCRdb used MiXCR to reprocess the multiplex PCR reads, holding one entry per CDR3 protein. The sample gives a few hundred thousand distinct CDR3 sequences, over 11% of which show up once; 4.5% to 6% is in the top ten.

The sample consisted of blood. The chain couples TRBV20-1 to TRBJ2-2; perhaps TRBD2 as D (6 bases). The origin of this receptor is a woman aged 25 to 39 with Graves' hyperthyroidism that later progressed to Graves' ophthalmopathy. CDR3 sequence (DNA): TGCAGTGCCAAGAGGGCGGGACTTAGGGACACCGGGGAGCTGTTTTTT. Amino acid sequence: CSAKRAGLRDTGELFF.